The rows below give T cell receptor beta chains drawn from one sample of a study of response to subunit inactivated influenza vaccine. Using its own MiXCR run on the RT-PCR reads, TCRdb lists one record per CDR3 protein. Among some 600,000 distinct CDR3 sequences listed, 14% were seen once. The material sequenced was PBMCs from blood, taken 14 to 15 days before vaccination. The source is a man aged 50-60 years who received an inactivated influenza vaccine. CDR3s include the opening cysteine and the closing phenylalanine or tryptophan.

V,length,CDR3
TRBV9,14,CASSVAGTSYEQYF
TRBV5-5,15,CASSLGGGFGYGYTF
TRBV20-1,13,CSAYDRVSQPQHF
TRBV9,16,CASSVKAGIGVNEQFF
TRBV7-9,15,CASSLGSVIHYEQYF
TRBV20-1,12,CSARPFDSKQYF
TRBV20-1,14,CSAMVASGRRELFF
TRBV20-1,15,CSAPPPERGSYEQYF
TRBV6-2/TRBV6-3,17,CASSRPAGLAGGDTQYF
TRBV4-3,14,CASSQDLGAETQYF
TRBV11-2,13,CASSTQGVGEAFF
TRBV5-5,14,CASSLSLINYGYTF
TRBV4-2,15,CASSSGAGLGTEAFF
TRBV7-2,16,CASSLWGAFSTDTQYF
TRBV28,16,CASSPSGLAGIYEQYF
TRBV27,16,CASSSNLAGVTDTQYF